The 2 T cell receptor beta chains below were found in one sample sequenced in a study of T cells expressing NK-cell markers. TCRdb re-analyzed the 5' RACE reads; it lists each CDR3 protein once, without DNA. The sample data list 500,000 to 700,000 distinct CDR3 sequences. Specimen: blood T cells: a sorted CD56 or NKG2C T cell subset, CD4+ or CD8+ T cells, or bulk PBMC T cells (not recorded which). These receptors originate from a man younger than 30 in good health.

The gene calls are TRBV9 and TRBJ1-6; absent DNA, TCRdb's TRBD1 call cannot be checked. The CDR3 extends over 16 amino acids. Germline V gene data show CDR1 as SGDLS and CDR2 as YYNGEE. The CDR3: CASSVDSSGSHSPLHF.

The V gene is TRBV5-1, the J gene TRBJ2-3. This CDR3 region has 13 residues. Per the germline V gene, CDR1 is SGHRS and CDR2 is YFSETQ. The CDR3 sequence: CASSLKVGDTQYF.